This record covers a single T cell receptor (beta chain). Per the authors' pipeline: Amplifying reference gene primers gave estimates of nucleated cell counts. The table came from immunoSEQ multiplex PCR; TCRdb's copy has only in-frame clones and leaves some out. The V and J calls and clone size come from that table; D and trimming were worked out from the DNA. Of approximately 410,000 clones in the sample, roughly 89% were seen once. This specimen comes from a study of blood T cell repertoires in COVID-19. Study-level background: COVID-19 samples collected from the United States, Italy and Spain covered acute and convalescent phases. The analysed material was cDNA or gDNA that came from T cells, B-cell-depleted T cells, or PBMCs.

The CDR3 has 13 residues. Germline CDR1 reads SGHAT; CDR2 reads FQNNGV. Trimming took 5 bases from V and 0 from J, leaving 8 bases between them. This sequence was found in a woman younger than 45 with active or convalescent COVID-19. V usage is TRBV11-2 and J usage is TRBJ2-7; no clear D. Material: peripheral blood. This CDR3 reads CASSSGSSYEQYF. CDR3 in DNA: TGTGCCAGCAGCAGTGGCAGCTCCTACGAGCAGTACTTC.